This T cell receptor beta chain comes out of a study of blood T cell repertoires in COVID-19. Here immunoSEQ multiplex PCR was the method, and the copy in TCRdb shows in-frame clones only, minus some. The sample lists around 70,000 clones; nearly 80% were seen once. The sequence came from a human donor in a cohort sampled during active COVID-19. Sequenced sample: peripheral blood.

The CDR3 sequence: CASSYSGGQKNYGYTF. The CDR3 region has the DNA TGTGCCAGCAGTTACTCGGGTGGACAGAAAAACTATGGCTACACCTTC. The rearrangement joins TRBV6-6 to TRBJ1-2; possible D gene TRBD1, 6 bases. V shed 0 bases and J shed 2 bases, with 13 bases lying between them. Per germline, CDR1 MNHNY and CDR2 SVGAGI (reference sequence). This CDR3 region has 16 residues.